The following is a T cell receptor beta chain sequence with its context. This sample was taken from a study of blood T cell repertoires in COVID-19. CDR3 length: 16 residues. V shed 4 bases, J shed 1 base, and the junction held 6 bases outside the gene matches. The germline V gene has CDR1 MNHNS and CDR2 SASEGT. Profiled with immunoSEQ multiplex PCR; TCRdb holds only in-frame clones, not every one. The sample lists around 20,000 clones; roughly 89% were seen once. The specimen was peripheral blood. This chain joins TRBV6-1 and TRBJ2-3; 9 positions match TRBD2. This clonotype was sampled from a human donor in a cohort sampled during active COVID-19. The donor label of this sample is uncertain. CDR3 in amino acids: CASSGGLALGTDTQYF. Here the CDR3 DNA reads TGTGCCAGCAGTGGCGGACTAGCGCTGGGCACAGATACGCAGTATTTT.